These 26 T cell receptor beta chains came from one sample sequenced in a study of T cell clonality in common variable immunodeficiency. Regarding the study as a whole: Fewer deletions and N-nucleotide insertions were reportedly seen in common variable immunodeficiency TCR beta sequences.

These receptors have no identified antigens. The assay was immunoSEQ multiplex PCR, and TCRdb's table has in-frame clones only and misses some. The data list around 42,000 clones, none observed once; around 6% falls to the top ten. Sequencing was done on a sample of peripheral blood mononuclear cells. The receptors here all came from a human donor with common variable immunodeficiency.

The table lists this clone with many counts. CDR3 residues: CASSSTVLYGYTF. The DNA read from the CDR3 is TGTGCCAGCAGTTCTACGGTCCTCTATGGC. The chain couples TRBV7-9 to TRBJ1-2; D is undetermined. With the read ending 3 residues before the CDR3 end, the germline J gene is used to fill in that end. The CDR3 spans 13 residues. Germline CDR1 is SEHNR and CDR2 is FQNEAQ (reference sequence). The V end was cut by 6 bases, the J end by 4 bases, with 12 bases between.

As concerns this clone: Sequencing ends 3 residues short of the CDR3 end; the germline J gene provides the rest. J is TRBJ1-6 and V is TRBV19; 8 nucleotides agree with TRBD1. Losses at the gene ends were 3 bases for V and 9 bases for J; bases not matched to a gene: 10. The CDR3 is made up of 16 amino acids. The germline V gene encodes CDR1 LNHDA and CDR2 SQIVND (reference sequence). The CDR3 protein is CASSIQAQGAGSPLHF. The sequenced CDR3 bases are TGTGCCAGTAGTATCCAAGCGCAGGGGGCAGGTTCACCC.

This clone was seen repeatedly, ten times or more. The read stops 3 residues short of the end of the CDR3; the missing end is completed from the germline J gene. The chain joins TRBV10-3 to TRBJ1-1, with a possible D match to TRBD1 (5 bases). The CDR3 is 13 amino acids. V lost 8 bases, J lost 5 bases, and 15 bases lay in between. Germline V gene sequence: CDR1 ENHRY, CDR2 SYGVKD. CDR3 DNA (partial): TGTGCCATCGTAGACAGCCCAGGGACTGAA. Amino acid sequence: CAIVDSPGTE. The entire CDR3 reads CAIVDSPGTEAFF.

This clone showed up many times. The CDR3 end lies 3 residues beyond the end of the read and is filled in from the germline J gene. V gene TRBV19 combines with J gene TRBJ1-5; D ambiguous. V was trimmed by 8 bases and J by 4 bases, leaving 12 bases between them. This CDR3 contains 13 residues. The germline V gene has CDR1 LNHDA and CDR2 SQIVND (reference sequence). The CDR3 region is CASDRTGNQPQHF. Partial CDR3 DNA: TGTGCCAGTGATCGGACGGGGAATCAGCCC.

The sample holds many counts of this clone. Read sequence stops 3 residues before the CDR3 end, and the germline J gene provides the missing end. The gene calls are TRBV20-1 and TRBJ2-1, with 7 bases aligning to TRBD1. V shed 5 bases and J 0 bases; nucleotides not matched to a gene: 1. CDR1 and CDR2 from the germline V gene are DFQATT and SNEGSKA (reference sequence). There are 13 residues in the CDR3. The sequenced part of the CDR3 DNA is TGCAGTGCTCGACAGGGCTCCTACAATGAG. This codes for CSARQGSYNE. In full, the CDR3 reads CSARQGSYNEQFF.

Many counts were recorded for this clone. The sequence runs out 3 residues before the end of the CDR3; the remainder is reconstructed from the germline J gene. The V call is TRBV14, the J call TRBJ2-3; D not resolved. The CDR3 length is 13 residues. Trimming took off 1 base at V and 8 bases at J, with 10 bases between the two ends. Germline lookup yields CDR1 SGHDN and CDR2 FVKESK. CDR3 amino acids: CASSQVDLFTQYF. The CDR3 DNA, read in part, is TGTGCCAGCAGCCAAGTAGATTTATTTACG.

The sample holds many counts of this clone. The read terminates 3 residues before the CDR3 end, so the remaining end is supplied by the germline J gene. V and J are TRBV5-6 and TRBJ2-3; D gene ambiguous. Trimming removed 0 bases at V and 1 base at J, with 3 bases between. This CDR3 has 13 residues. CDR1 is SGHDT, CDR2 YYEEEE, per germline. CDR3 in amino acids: CASSLEGTDTQYF. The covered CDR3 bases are TGTGCCAGCAGCTTGGAGGGCACAGATACG.

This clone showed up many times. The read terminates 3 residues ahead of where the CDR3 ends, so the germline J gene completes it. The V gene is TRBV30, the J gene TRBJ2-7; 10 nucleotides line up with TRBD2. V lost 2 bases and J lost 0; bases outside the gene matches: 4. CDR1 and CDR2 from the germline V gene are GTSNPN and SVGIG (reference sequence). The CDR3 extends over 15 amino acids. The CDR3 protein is CAWSLGLAVSYEQYF. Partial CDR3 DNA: TGTGCCTGGAGTCTCGGACTAGCGGTCTCCTACGAG.

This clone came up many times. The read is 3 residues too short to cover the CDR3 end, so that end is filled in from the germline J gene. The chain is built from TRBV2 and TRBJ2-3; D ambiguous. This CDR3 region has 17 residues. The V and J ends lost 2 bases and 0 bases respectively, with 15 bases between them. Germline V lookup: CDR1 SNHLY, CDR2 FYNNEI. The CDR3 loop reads CASSEKTLMTSTDTQYF. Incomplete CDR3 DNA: TGTGCCAGCAGTGAAAAGACTCTTATGACTAGCACAGATACG. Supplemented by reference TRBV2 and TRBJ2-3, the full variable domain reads EPEVTQTPSHQVTQMGQEVILRCVPISNHLYFYWYRQILGQKVEFLVSFYNNEISEKSEIFDDQFSVERPDGSNFTLKIRSTKLEDSAMYFCASSEKTLMTSTDTQYFGPGTRLTVL.

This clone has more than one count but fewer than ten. The part of the CDR3 DNA that was read is TGTGCCAGTAGCCTATCGGGTGGGGGGTCTTCGTTGCCC. This gives the protein CASSLSGGGSSLP. The CDR3, in full, reads CASSLSGGGSSLPQHF. This chain links TRBV19 with TRBJ1-5, with TRBD1 as a possible D gene (5 bases). Sequencing ends 3 residues short of the CDR3 end; the germline J gene provides the rest. The CDR3 covers 16 residues. V lost 6 bases and J 9 bases, leaving 24 bases between the germline ends. In germline, CDR1 is LNHDA, CDR2 SQIVND (reference sequence).

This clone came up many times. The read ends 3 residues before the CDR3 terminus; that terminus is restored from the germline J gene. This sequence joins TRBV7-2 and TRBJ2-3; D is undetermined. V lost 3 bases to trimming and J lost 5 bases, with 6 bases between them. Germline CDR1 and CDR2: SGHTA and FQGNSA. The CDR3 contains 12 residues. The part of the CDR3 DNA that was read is TGTGCCAGCAGCTTCCTACTAGATACG. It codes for CASSFLLDT. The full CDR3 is CASSFLLDTQYF.

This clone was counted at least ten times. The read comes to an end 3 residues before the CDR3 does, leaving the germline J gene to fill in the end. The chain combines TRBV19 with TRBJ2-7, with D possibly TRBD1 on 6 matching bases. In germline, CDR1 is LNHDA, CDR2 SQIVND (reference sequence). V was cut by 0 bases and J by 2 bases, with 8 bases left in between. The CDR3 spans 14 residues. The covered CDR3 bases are TGTGCCAGTAGTATAGATCAGGGGACCTACGAG. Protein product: CASSIDQGTYE. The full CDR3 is CASSIDQGTYEQYF.

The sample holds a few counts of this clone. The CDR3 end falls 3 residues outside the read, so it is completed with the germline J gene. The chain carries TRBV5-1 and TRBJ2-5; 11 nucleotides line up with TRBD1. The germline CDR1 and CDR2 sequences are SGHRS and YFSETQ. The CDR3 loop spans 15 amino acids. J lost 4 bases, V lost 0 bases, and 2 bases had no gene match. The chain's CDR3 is CASSLDGTGGETQYF. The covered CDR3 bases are TGCGCCAGCAGCTTGGACGGGACAGGGGGAGAGACC.

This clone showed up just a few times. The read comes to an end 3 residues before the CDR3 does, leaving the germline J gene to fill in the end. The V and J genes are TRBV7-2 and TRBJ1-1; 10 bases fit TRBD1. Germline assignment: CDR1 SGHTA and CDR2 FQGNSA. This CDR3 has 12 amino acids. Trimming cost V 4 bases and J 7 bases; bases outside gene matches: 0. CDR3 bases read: TGTGCCAGCAGCTGGACAGGGGGTGAA. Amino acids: CASSWTGGE. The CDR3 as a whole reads CASSWTGGEAFF.

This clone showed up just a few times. The CDR3 region is CASRHGTGLDNEQFF. The DNA read from the CDR3 is TGTGCCAGCAGACACGGGACAGGGTTGGACAATGAG. The V and J genes are TRBV6-2 or TRBV6-3 and TRBJ2-1; 9 bases are shared with TRBD1. The read terminates 3 residues ahead of where the CDR3 ends, so the germline J gene completes it. The length of the CDR3 is 15 residues. Looked up from germline, CDR1 is MNHEY and CDR2 is SVGEGT. Trimming cost V 6 bases and J 5 bases; bases outside gene matches: 8.

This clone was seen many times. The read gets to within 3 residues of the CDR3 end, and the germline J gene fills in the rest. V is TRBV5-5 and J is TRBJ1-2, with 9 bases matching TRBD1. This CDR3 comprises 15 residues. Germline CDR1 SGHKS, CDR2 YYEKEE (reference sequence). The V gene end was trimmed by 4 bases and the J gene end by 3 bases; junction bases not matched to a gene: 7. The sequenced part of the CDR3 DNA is TGTGCCAGCAGCGCCCGGACAGGGGAGGACTATGGC. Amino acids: CASSARTGEDYG. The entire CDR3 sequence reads CASSARTGEDYGYTF.

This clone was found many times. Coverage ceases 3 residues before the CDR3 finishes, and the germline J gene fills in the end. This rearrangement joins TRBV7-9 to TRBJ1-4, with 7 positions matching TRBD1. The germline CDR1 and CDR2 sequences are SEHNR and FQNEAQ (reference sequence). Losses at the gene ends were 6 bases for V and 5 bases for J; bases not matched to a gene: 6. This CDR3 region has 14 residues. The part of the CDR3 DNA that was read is TGTGCCAGCAGAAACAGGGGCCCGAATGAAAAA. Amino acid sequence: CASRNRGPNEK. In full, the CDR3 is CASRNRGPNEKLFF.

The CDR3 here is CAWEDRTTNEKLFF. Partial CDR3 DNA: TGTGCCTGGGAGGACAGAACAACTAATGAAAAA. The chain recombines TRBV30 with TRBJ1-4, with a possible D match to TRBD1 (6 bases). The read stops 3 residues short of the end of the CDR3; the missing end is completed from the germline J gene. CDR1 is GTSNPN and CDR2 is SVGIG in the germline V gene (reference sequence). V gave up 5 bases and J gave up 0 bases, with 10 bases separating them. The CDR3 spans 14 residues.

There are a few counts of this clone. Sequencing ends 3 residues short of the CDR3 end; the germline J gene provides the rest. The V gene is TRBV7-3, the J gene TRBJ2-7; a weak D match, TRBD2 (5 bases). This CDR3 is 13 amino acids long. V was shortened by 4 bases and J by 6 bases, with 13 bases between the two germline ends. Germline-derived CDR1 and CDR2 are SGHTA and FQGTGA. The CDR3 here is CASSSYRGVEQYF. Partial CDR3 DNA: TGTGCCAGCAGCTCGTATCGGGGAGTCGAG.

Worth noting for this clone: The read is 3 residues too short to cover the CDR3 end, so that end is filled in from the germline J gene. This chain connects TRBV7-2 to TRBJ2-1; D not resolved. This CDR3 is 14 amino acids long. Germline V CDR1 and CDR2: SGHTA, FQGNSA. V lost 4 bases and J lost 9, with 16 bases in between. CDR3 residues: CASSSFRAPAEQFF. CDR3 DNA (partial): TGTGCCAGCAGCTCGTTTCGAGCCCCCGCTGAG.

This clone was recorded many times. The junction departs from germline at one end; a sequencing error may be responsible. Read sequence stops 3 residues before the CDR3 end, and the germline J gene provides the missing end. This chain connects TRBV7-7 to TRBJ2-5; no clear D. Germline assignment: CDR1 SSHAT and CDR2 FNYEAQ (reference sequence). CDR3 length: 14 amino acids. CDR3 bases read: TGTGCTAGCAGCCCAACTTCACTGGGCGAGACC. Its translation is CASSPTSLGET. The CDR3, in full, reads CASSPTSLGETQYF. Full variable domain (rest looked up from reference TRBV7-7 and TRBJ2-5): GAGVSQSPRYKVTKRGQDVTLRCDPISSHATLYWYQQALGQGPEFLTYFNYEAQPDKSGLPSDRFSAERPEGSISTLTIQRTEQRDSAMYRCASSPTSLGETQYFGPGTRLLVL.

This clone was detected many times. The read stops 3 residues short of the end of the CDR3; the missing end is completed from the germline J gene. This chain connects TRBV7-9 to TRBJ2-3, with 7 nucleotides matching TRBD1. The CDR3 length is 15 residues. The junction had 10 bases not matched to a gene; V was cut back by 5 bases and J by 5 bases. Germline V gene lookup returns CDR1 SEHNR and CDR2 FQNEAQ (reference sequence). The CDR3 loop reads CASSQSTGPLDTQYF. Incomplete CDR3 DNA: TGTGCCAGCAGCCAATCGACAGGGCCCCTAGATACG.

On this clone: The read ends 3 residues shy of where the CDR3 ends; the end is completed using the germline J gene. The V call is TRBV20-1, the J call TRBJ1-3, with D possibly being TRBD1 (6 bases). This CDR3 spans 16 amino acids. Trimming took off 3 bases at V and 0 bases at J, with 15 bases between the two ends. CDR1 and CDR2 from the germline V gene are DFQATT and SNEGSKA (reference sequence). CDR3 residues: CSAREVRGLSGNTIYF. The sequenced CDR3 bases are TGCAGTGCTAGGGAGGTCAGGGGCCTCTCTGGAAACACC.

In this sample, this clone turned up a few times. The part of the CDR3 DNA that was read is TGCAGTGCGGAGACAGAAAATGAAAAA. Its protein is CSAETENEK. The full CDR3 reads CSAETENEKLFF. The rearrangement uses TRBV20-1 and TRBJ1-4; TRBD1 might be the D (5 bases). Read coverage stops 3 residues before the CDR3 terminus; the germline J gene supplies the remainder. The CDR3 runs to 12 residues. Trimming stripped 6 bases from V and 5 bases from J, with 10 bases between. The V gene's germline CDR1 is DFQATT and CDR2 SNEGSKA (reference sequence).

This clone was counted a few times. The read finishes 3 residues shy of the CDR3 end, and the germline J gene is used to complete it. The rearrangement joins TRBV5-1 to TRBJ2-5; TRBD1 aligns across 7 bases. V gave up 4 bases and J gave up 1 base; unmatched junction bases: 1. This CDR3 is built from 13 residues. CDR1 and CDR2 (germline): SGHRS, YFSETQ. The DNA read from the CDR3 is TGCGCCAGCAGCAGGACAGGCCAAGAGACC. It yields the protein CASSRTGQET. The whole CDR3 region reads CASSRTGQETQYF.

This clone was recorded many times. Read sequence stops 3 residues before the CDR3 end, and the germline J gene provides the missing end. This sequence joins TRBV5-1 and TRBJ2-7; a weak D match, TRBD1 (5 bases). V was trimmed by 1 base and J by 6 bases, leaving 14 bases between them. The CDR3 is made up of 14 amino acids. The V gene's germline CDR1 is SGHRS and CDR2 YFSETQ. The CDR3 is CASSLTAGSGEQYF. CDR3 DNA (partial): TGCGCCAGCAGCTTGACGGCAGGGTCGGGCGAG.